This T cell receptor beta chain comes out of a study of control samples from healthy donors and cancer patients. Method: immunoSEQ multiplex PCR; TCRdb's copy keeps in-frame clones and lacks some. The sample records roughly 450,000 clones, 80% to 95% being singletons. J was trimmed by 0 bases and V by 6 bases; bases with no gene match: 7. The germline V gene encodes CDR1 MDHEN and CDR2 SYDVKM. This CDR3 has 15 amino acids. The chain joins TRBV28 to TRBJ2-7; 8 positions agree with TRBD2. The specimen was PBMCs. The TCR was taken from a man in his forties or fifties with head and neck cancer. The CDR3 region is CASSRRGGLSYEQYF. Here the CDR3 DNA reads TGTGCCAGCAGCCGACGCGGGGGGCTCTCCTACGAGCAGTACTTC.